This T cell receptor beta chain was identified in a study of T cell responses to AZD1222 COVID-19 vaccine. Produced via immunoSEQ multiplex PCR; TCRdb's table is partial and in-frame only. The data show tens of thousands of clones, with 65% to 85% seen just once and about 27% held by the top ten. V dropped 5 bases and J dropped 9 bases, with 17 bases sitting between them. This CDR3 region has 13 residues. Germline CDR1 SGHAT, CDR2 FQNNGV. The sample consisted of peripheral blood, taken 28 days after the second AZD1222 dose. This TCR derives from an adult who received the AZD1222 COVID-19 vaccine. The V and J genes are TRBV11-2 and TRBJ2-7; D remains ambiguous. CDR3 in DNA: TGTGCCAGCAGCCCACCGGGCCTAGGTACGCAGTACTTC. Amino acids: CASSPPGLGTQYF. Drawing the rest from reference TRBV11-2 and TRBJ2-7, the complete variable domain is EAGVAQSPRYKIIEKRQSVAFWCNPISGHATLYWYQQILGQGPKLLIQFQNNGVVDDSQLPKDRFSAERLKGVDSTLKIQPAKLEDSAVYLCASSPPGLGTQYFGPGTRLTVT.